This is a list of T cell receptor beta chains from one sample in a study of CXCR3-negative and CXCR3-positive naive CD8 T cells. TCRdb re-called the 5' RACE reads and gives one entry per CDR3 protein, without DNA. This repertoire includes around 84,000 distinct CDR3 sequences. The source material was naive CXCR3+ CD8+ T cells from blood. Receptors originate from a human donor in good health. Some clones in this sample may be carry-over from other donors' samples. Both conserved end residues are part of each CDR3. The order of the fields is J gene, V gene, CDR3 protein.

j_gene: TRBJ1-5
v_gene: TRBV21-1
CDR3aa: CATDRRFSGQPQHF

j_gene: TRBJ2-7
v_gene: TRBV6-5
CDR3aa: CASSYSGGLAGETYEQYF

j_gene: TRBJ2-5
v_gene: TRBV6-5
CDR3aa: CASSQLAGSGETQYF

j_gene: TRBJ2-7
v_gene: TRBV7-6
CDR3aa: CASSLAVGGSYEQYF

j_gene: TRBJ2-7
v_gene: TRBV3-1
CDR3aa: CASSQDPGEAYEQYF

j_gene: TRBJ2-7
v_gene: TRBV14
CDR3aa: CASSQESGPYEQYF

j_gene: TRBJ2-7
v_gene: TRBV29-1
CDR3aa: CSVDISGSYEQYF

j_gene: TRBJ2-4
v_gene: TRBV12-3/TRBV12-4
CDR3aa: CASSFMGGNIQYF

j_gene: TRBJ2-7
v_gene: TRBV20-1
CDR3aa: CSATWESSYEQYF

j_gene: TRBJ2-7
v_gene: TRBV29-1
CDR3aa: CSVRVAGGEQYF

j_gene: TRBJ2-3
v_gene: TRBV7-6
CDR3aa: CASSLGRTVRGDTQYF

j_gene: TRBJ1-2
v_gene: TRBV29-1
CDR3aa: CSVVGSTPGGRPARLGYTF

j_gene: TRBJ1-1
v_gene: TRBV30
CDR3aa: CAWRGNTEAFF

j_gene: TRBJ2-1
v_gene: TRBV12-3/TRBV12-4
CDR3aa: CASSPGGDEQFF

j_gene: TRBJ2-2
v_gene: TRBV14
CDR3aa: CASSPSLHGELFF

j_gene: TRBJ2-2
v_gene: TRBV7-8
CDR3aa: CANSLVGTGTGELFF

j_gene: TRBJ2-1
v_gene: TRBV15
CDR3aa: CATSRNRGPYNEQFF

j_gene: TRBJ2-4
v_gene: TRBV27
CDR3aa: CASSSDVKNIQYF

j_gene: TRBJ1-1
v_gene: TRBV20-1
CDR3aa: CSAPDGGTEAFF

j_gene: TRBJ2-7
v_gene: TRBV7-8
CDR3aa: CASSPPGPYEQYF

j_gene: TRBJ2-1
v_gene: TRBV3-1
CDR3aa: CASSYATPRTSGKYNEQFF

j_gene: TRBJ2-5
v_gene: TRBV7-2
CDR3aa: CASRSPPGTGGQETQYF

j_gene: TRBJ2-5
v_gene: TRBV7-9
CDR3aa: CASSFGIGETQYF

j_gene: TRBJ1-1
v_gene: TRBV29-1
CDR3aa: CSVEEGQGWGNTEAFF

j_gene: TRBJ2-2
v_gene: TRBV7-2
CDR3aa: CASRLSFLADHTGELFF

j_gene: TRBJ1-1
v_gene: TRBV29-1
CDR3aa: CSVYGMNTEAFF

j_gene: TRBJ2-2
v_gene: TRBV29-1
CDR3aa: CSVVGLGRNTGELFF

j_gene: TRBJ1-1
v_gene: TRBV4-3
CDR3aa: CASSPAGAVTLSTSKSAFF

j_gene: TRBJ2-3
v_gene: TRBV6-5
CDR3aa: CASSYDRVLAATDTQYF

j_gene: TRBJ1-4
v_gene: TRBV10-1
CDR3aa: CASSEFDTTNEKLFF

j_gene: TRBJ2-7
v_gene: TRBV6-1
CDR3aa: CASSKQGSYEQYF

j_gene: TRBJ1-1
v_gene: TRBV10-2
CDR3aa: CASSRQGLNTEAFF

j_gene: TRBJ2-1
v_gene: TRBV15
CDR3aa: CATSRDQVGGPEDFYNEQFF

j_gene: TRBJ2-7
v_gene: TRBV9
CDR3aa: CASSDSLGAPAYEQYF

j_gene: TRBJ2-7
v_gene: TRBV7-9
CDR3aa: CASSPGRGAYEQYF

j_gene: TRBJ2-3
v_gene: TRBV15
CDR3aa: CATSRGAGSTDTQYF

j_gene: TRBJ2-7
v_gene: TRBV5-1
CDR3aa: CASSFTSSKSEQYF

j_gene: TRBJ1-5
v_gene: TRBV28
CDR3aa: CASSPRVGSNQPQHF

j_gene: TRBJ2-1
v_gene: TRBV11-2
CDR3aa: CASSLDEGPYDRSEQFF

j_gene: TRBJ2-5
v_gene: TRBV10-3
CDR3aa: CATYEGGPGTQYF

j_gene: TRBJ2-5
v_gene: TRBV29-1
CDR3aa: CSVEEGSSGRWETQYF

j_gene: TRBJ2-7
v_gene: TRBV6-2/TRBV6-3
CDR3aa: CASSRQETYEQYF

j_gene: TRBJ2-1
v_gene: TRBV12-3/TRBV12-4
CDR3aa: CASSPGPGEQFF

j_gene: TRBJ2-3
v_gene: TRBV18
CDR3aa: CASSPGTEPTDTQYF

j_gene: TRBJ1-3
v_gene: TRBV28
CDR3aa: CASRPRQNAAGNTIYF

j_gene: TRBJ2-3
v_gene: TRBV6-5
CDR3aa: CASSYSKTDTQYF

j_gene: TRBJ2-1
v_gene: TRBV10-3
CDR3aa: CAIREGYNEQFF

j_gene: TRBJ2-1
v_gene: TRBV7-3
CDR3aa: CASSGDTYNEQFF

j_gene: TRBJ2-3
v_gene: TRBV18
CDR3aa: CASSPPGGQGFTDTQYF